This T cell receptor (beta chain) stems from a study of T cell repertoires in cytomegalovirus infection. Overall study: Alongside well-studied HLA-B-restricted CMV epitopes, recently identified HLA-C-restricted CMV epitopes were also used. CMV infection and matching HLA type were both indicated by public TCR beta signatures.

Per germline, CDR1 SGHVS and CDR2 FNYEAQ. The V segment lost 1 base and the J segment 5 bases; nucleotides outside the gene matches: 6. This CDR3 spans 16 amino acids. Points from the study as a whole: Dominating the ex vivo response were HLA-C-restricted CMV-specific TCR beta clonotypes.

This clonotype was detected only a few times. No antigen is known for it. TCRdb redid the calling of the reads with MiXCR, one entry per CDR3 protein. The repertoire holds about a million distinct CDR3 sequences, with roughly 31% as singletons. The TCR sequence derives from a human donor in good health (CMV status not recorded). Some clones in this sample may be carry-over from other donors' samples. This chain joins TRBV7-6 and TRBJ2-1; TRBD2 matches at 9 bases. The sample consisted of cultured CD8+ T cells from PBMCs, taken from culture after CMV antigen stimulation. Written as DNA, the CDR3 is TGTGCCAGCAGCTTAGTAGCTAGCGGGGACAACAATGAGCAGTTCTTC. Protein sequence: CASSLVASGDNNEQFF.